A single sample gave rise to the 18 T cell receptor beta chains below, sequenced in a study of cytomegalovirus exposure and HLA in healthy donors. Assay: immunoSEQ multiplex PCR; the TCRdb copy retains only in-frame clones and omits some. The profile covers about 63,000 clones, with 80% to 90% appearing a single time and more than 0.95% taken by the ten largest. The sequenced sample consisted of PBMCs. Receptors were obtained from a woman younger than 30 in good health and CMV-seronegative.

The gene calls are TRBV7-7 and TRBJ2-7; 11 nucleotides match TRBD2. V was clipped by 5 bases and J by 0 bases; unmatched bases: 3. The germline V gene encodes CDR1 SSHAT and CDR2 FNYEAQ (reference sequence). The CDR3 covers 15 residues. CDR3 loop: CASSPGTSGSYEQYF. The CDR3, as DNA: TGTGCCAGCAGCCCGGGGACTAGCGGCTCCTACGAGCAGTACTTC.

The gene calls are TRBV14 and TRBJ2-3; the match to TRBD2 covers 8 bases. V shed 0 bases and J 5 bases; nucleotides not matched to a gene: 1. This CDR3 spans 14 amino acids. Germline-derived CDR1 and CDR2 are SGHDN and FVKESK. The CDR3, as DNA: TGTGCCAGCAGCCAAGAAACTAGCGGAGATACGCAGTATTTT. Its protein product is CASSQETSGDTQYF.

The sample holds one count of this clone. The chain joins TRBV5-1 to TRBJ2-5, with D perhaps matching TRBD2 (5 bases). The CDR3 is 17 residues long. Germline V lookup: CDR1 SGHRS, CDR2 YFSETQ. The ends were cut back, 4 bases at V and 5 bases at J, with 24 bases in the middle. The DNA of the CDR3 is TGCGCCAGCAGCGTGGACTGGCCCCCTCCCCCGGGGGAGACCCAGTACTTC. Translated, it gives CASSVDWPPPPGETQYF.

The V and J genes are TRBV19 and TRBJ2-1; tentative D call: TRBD1 (5 bases). Trimming removed 6 bases from V and 5 bases from J, with 8 bases in between. Germline values: CDR1 LNHDA, CDR2 SQIVND (reference sequence). This CDR3 comprises 12 residues. CDR3 sequence (DNA): TGTGCCAGTAGCCGCAGGGACAATGAGCAGTTCTTC. It translates to CASSRRDNEQFF.

This chain links TRBV7-2 with TRBJ2-2; 10 nucleotides line up with TRBD2. The CDR3 length is 16 residues. The trim removed 0 bases at V and 7 bases at J, leaving 5 bases unmatched. Germline loops: CDR1 SGHTA, CDR2 FQGNSA. CDR3 region: CASSLAPSGGNGELFF. The CDR3 bases are TGTGCCAGCAGCTTAGCGCCTAGCGGGGGTAACGGGGAGCTGTTTTTT.

The CDR3 DNA reads TGTGCCAGCTTTCGTGAGGTGAACACTGAAGCTTTCTTT. Protein product: CASFREVNTEAFF. The rearrangement joins TRBV2 to TRBJ1-1; D is unclear. Germline V gives CDR1 SNHLY, CDR2 FYNNEI. The CDR3 is 13 amino acids. With 8 bases removed from V and 0 bases from J, the gap between germline ends came to 10 bases.

This clone came up once. The chain carries TRBV19 and TRBJ1-5; 9 bases match TRBD1. Germline V gene data show CDR1 as LNHDA and CDR2 as SQIVND (reference sequence). The trim removed 6 bases at V and 2 bases at J, leaving 5 bases unmatched. The CDR3 has 15 amino acids. The CDR3 nucleotides read TGTGCCAGTAGGAGGGACAGGGCTGGCAATCAGCCCCAGCATTTT. It specifies CASRRDRAGNQPQHF.

The chain recombines TRBV15 with TRBJ2-5; TRBD2 matches at 11 bases. The ends lost 5 bases at V and 0 bases at J; junction bases unmatched: 11. Germline V CDR1 and CDR2: LNHNV, YYDKDF (reference sequence). CDR3 length: 18 residues. CDR3 in amino acids: CATSRASGGYVYQETQYF. In DNA, the CDR3 is TGTGCCACCAGCCGGGCTAGCGGGGGGTATGTCTACCAAGAGACCCAGTACTTC.

V and J are TRBV2 and TRBJ2-5; D is perhaps TRBD2 (7 bases). Between the trimmed V and J ends, which lost 0 bases and 5 bases, there was a span of 16 bases. The CDR3 has 16 residues. Looked up from germline, CDR1 is SNHLY and CDR2 is FYNNEI. The DNA for the CDR3 is TGTGCCAGCAGTGAAGCGACTCGCGGGGGCGCGGAGACCCAGTACTTC. Amino acids: CASSEATRGGAETQYF.

The chain combines TRBV28 with TRBJ2-2; 9 positions match TRBD1. The CDR3 covers 13 residues. V lost 7 bases to trimming and J lost 10 bases; unmatched junction nucleotides: 7. CDR1 and CDR2 from the germline V gene are MDHEN and SYDVKM. The CDR3 loop is CASTSQGAPELFF. CDR3 nucleotide sequence: TGTGCCAGCACCTCACAGGGGGCGCCGGAGCTGTTTTTT.

V usage is TRBV6-1 and J usage is TRBJ2-7; TRBD2 might be the D (6 bases). Trimming removed 4 bases from V and 3 bases from J, with 22 bases in between. Germline loops: CDR1 MNHNS, CDR2 SASEGT. CDR3 length: 17 residues. CDR3 in DNA: TGTGCCAGCAGTGCCCGACCGGATTGGGGACTTGACTACGAGCAGTACTTC. Translation gives CASSARPDWGLDYEQYF.

With respect to this clone: Different DNA sequences within this sample yield the same CDR3. The rearrangement joins TRBV30 to TRBJ1-1; the D is unclear. Per the germline V gene, CDR1 is GTSNPN and CDR2 is SVGIG (reference sequence). Trimming removed 0 bases at V and 1 base at J, with 6 bases between. The CDR3 has 13 amino acids. The CDR3 DNA reads TGTGCCTGGAGTGTACGGGGGAACACTGAAGCTTTCTTT. As protein: CAWSVRGNTEAFF.

The chain employs TRBV5-4 and TRBJ2-2; TRBD2 aligns across 7 bases. The J segment lost 6 bases and the V segment lost 0 bases, leaving 2 bases of the junction unmatched. There are 14 residues in the CDR3. Per the germline V gene, CDR1 is SGHNT and CDR2 is YYREEE (reference sequence). Here the CDR3 DNA reads TGTGCCAGCAGCTTGGATGGGGGGGCCGGGGAGCTGTTTTTT. Protein product: CASSLDGGAGELFF. Full variable domain (rest looked up from reference TRBV5-4 and TRBJ2-2): ETGVTQSPTHLIKTRGQQVTLRCSSQSGHNTVSWYQQALGQGPQFIFQYYREEENGRGNFPPRFSGLQFPNYSSELNVNALELDDSALYLCASSLDGGAGELFFGEGSRLTVL.

The rearrangement joins TRBV7-6 to TRBJ2-5; 7 bases line up with TRBD1. The V gene end was trimmed by 1 base and the J gene end by 5 bases; junction bases not matched to a gene: 4. CDR1 is SGHVS, CDR2 FNYEAQ, per germline. CDR3 length: 14 amino acids. As DNA, the CDR3 is TGTGCCAGCAGCTTAGTAAGGGGGCAGGAGACCCAGTACTTC. Its protein is CASSLVRGQETQYF.

DNA for the CDR3: TGTGCCAGCTCACCAGGAGCAGAGCAGTTCTTC. Translated, it gives CASSPGAEQFF. This chain joins TRBV18 and TRBJ2-1; D gene unclear. This CDR3 is 11 amino acids long. V was clipped by 2 bases and J by 10 bases, with 6 bases between them. Germline V gene data show CDR1 as KGHSH and CDR2 as LQKENI.

The CDR3 region has the DNA TGTGCCAGCAGCCCGGAGTTGGTCTACAATGAGCAGTTCTTC. It encodes CASSPELVYNEQFF. The J gene is TRBJ2-1, the V gene TRBV7-8, with D unclear. The CDR3 extends over 14 amino acids. From germline, CDR1 is SGHVS and CDR2 FQNEAQ. Trimming pared 5 bases from V and 3 bases from J, leaving 11 bases between.

In its sample, this clone was seen a few times. The chain carries TRBV18 and TRBJ1-6; tentatively, D is TRBD1 (5 bases). The CDR3 extends over 18 amino acids. V was pared by 3 bases and J by 4 bases, with 19 bases between. Germline-derived CDR1 and CDR2 are KGHSH and LQKENI. The CDR3 loop is CASSPFLTVERYNSPLHF. The CDR3 DNA is TGTGCCAGCTCACCTTTTTTGACAGTCGAAAGATATAATTCACCCCTCCACTTT.

The V and J genes are TRBV7-2 and TRBJ1-2; tentative D call: TRBD1 (5 bases). The germline V gene encodes CDR1 SGHTA and CDR2 FQGNSA. CDR3 size: 16 residues. Between the trimmed V and J ends, which lost 4 bases and 2 bases, there was a span of 17 bases. CDR3 in DNA: TGTGCCAGCAGCTCGATTGGGTGGGGGGACAACTATGGCTACACCTTC. This sequence encodes CASSSIGWGDNYGYTF.